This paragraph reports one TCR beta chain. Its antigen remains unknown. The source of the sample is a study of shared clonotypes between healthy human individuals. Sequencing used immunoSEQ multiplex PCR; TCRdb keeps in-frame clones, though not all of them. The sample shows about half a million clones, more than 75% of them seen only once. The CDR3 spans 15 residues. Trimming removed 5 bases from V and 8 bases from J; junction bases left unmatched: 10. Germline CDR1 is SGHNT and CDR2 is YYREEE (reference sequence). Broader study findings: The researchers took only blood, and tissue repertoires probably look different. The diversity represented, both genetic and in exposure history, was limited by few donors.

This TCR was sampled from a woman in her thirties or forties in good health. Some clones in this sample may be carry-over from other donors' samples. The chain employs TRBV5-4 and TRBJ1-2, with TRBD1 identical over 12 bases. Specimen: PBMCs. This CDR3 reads CASRAIGTGGVGYTF. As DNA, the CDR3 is TGTGCCAGCAGAGCCATCGGGACAGGGGGCGTCGGCTACACCTTC.